Below, 31 T cell receptor beta chains from the same sample are listed, as sequenced in a study of vaccination effects on CD4 cells after COVID-19. The culture ran for 10 days before CD4+ T cells were isolated. Here immunoSEQ multiplex PCR was the method, and the copy in TCRdb shows in-frame clones only, minus some. The sample records about 38,000 clones, 82% being singletons. No antigens are known for them. The material was CD4+ T cells from PBMCs cultured without peptide, obtained before COVID-19 vaccination. These receptors came from a human donor who received a COVID-19 vaccine.

This chain connects TRBV19 to TRBJ1-6; maybe TRBD1 (5 bases). With 0 bases removed from V and 7 bases from J, the gap between germline ends came to 13 bases. The CDR3 is 16 residues long. The germline V gene has CDR1 LNHDA and CDR2 SQIVND (reference sequence). CDR3 sequence reads: CASSIEAGTANSPLHF. CDR3 nucleotide sequence: TGTGCCAGTAGTATAGAAGCCGGGACGGCGAATTCACCCCTCCACTTT.

The chain uses TRBV29-1 and TRBJ1-1; D possibly corresponds to TRBD1 (6 bases). Trimming pared 0 bases from V and 0 bases from J, leaving 17 bases between. The CDR3 extends over 17 amino acids. Germline CDR1 and CDR2: SQVTM and ANQGSEA. DNA of the CDR3: TGCAGCGTTGAAGATAAGGGCAGGGGACCCATGAACACTGAAGCTTTCTTT. Translated: CSVEDKGRGPMNTEAFF.

This clone appeared a few times. The chain uses TRBV28 and TRBJ1-1, with 7 nucleotides matching TRBD1. The germline CDR1 and CDR2 sequences are MDHEN and SYDVKM. Trimming took 6 bases from V and 0 from J; bases not matched to a gene: 4. CDR3 length: 14 amino acids. CDR3 sequence (DNA): TGTGCCAGCAGCCCCGACAGGGTGAACACTGAAGCTTTCTTT. Encoded protein: CASSPDRVNTEAFF.

The rearrangement joins TRBV4-1 to TRBJ1-2, with TRBD1 matching over 12 bases. Germline loops: CDR1 MGHRA, CDR2 YSYEKL. The CDR3 has 16 amino acids. Germline trimming cut 4 bases from V and 2 bases from J; bases unmatched to any gene: 5. The CDR3 DNA reads TGCGCCAGCAGCCCTGGGACAGGGGGCGCGAACTATGGCTACACCTTC. Its translation is CASSPGTGGANYGYTF.

The chain links TRBV7-3 to TRBJ1-1; tentatively, D is TRBD1 (6 bases). The CDR3 loop spans 13 amino acids. The germline V gene has CDR1 SGHTA and CDR2 FQGTGA. V was clipped by 5 bases and J by 5 bases, with 12 bases between them. CDR3 in DNA: TGTGCCAGCAGCCCCCACAGGGCGACTGAAGCTTTCTTT. Translated: CASSPHRATEAFF.

The chain recombines TRBV6-5 with TRBJ1-5, with 11 positions matching TRBD1. This CDR3 region has 14 residues. J gave up 10 bases and V 6 bases, and 8 bases lay outside the gene matches. Germline lookup yields CDR1 MNHEY and CDR2 SVGAGI. In DNA, the CDR3 is TGTGCCAGCAGGACGGGGACAGGGGGAGATCCCCAGCATTTT. It encodes CASRTGTGGDPQHF.

This clone was detected a few times. This chain uses TRBV7-9 with TRBJ1-2; tentatively, D is TRBD1 (5 bases). Trimming took 1 base from V and 6 from J, leaving 9 bases between them. The CDR3 loop spans 13 amino acids. From germline, CDR1 is SEHNR and CDR2 FQNEAQ (reference sequence). The CDR3 DNA reads TGTGCCAGCAGCTTAGGGCAGGGCCATGGCTACACCTTC. Amino acids: CASSLGQGHGYTF.

The table lists this clone with a count of one. The chain combines TRBV28 with TRBJ2-5; TRBD2 agrees at 7 bases. Germline loops: CDR1 MDHEN, CDR2 SYDVKM. CDR3 length: 15 amino acids. V lost 7 bases and J lost 0; bases outside the gene matches: 8. The CDR3 loop reads CASTSLGGNQETQYF. CDR3 in DNA: TGTGCCAGCACCTCTTTGGGAGGGAACCAAGAGACCCAGTACTTC.

The chain carries TRBV19 and TRBJ1-5; no clear D. V lost 3 bases, J lost 4 bases, and 7 bases lay in between. The CDR3 runs 13 residues. Per the germline V gene, CDR1 is LNHDA and CDR2 is SQIVND (reference sequence). The CDR3 bases are TGTGCCAGTAGTATGATGGGGAATCAGCCCCAGCATTTT. Its protein product is CASSMMGNQPQHF. Drawing the rest from reference TRBV19 and TRBJ1-5, the complete variable domain is DGGITQSPKYLFRKEGQNVTLSCEQNLNHDAMYWYRQDPGQGLRLIYYSQIVNDFQKGDIAEGYSVSREKKESFPLTVTSAQKNPTAFYLCASSMMGNQPQHFGDGTRLSIL.

J is TRBJ2-3 and V is TRBV6-5; D possibly corresponds to TRBD1 (7 bases). This CDR3 has 15 amino acids. Germline CDR1 MNHEY, CDR2 SVGAGI. V lost 4 bases and J 3 bases, leaving 14 bases between the germline ends. DNA of the CDR3: TGTGCCAGCAGTTCGGTCAGGGGGAGGACAGATACGCAGTATTTT. It codes for CASSSVRGRTDTQYF.

The rearrangement uses TRBV6-5 and TRBJ1-1; 7 bases fit TRBD1. Germline lookup yields CDR1 MNHEY and CDR2 SVGAGI. V lost 11 bases to trimming and J lost 2 bases; unmatched junction nucleotides: 11. The CDR3 totals 14 residues. In DNA, the CDR3 is TGTGCCGCTAGGGACAGATGGGGAAACACTGAAGCTTTCTTT. It yields the protein CAARDRWGNTEAFF.

This clone was counted only a few times. The V gene is TRBV18, the J gene TRBJ2-3; a possible D gene is TRBD1 (6 bases). V was trimmed by 4 bases and J by 0 bases, leaving 14 bases between them. The CDR3 consists of 16 residues. The germline V gene has CDR1 KGHSH and CDR2 LQKENI. The CDR3 spells CASSRTARGSTDTQYF. CDR3 DNA: TGTGCCAGCTCACGGACGGCCAGGGGAAGCACAGATACGCAGTATTTT.

This clone was detected a few times. This CDR3 reads CASSLTGDGTIYF. The CDR3 region has the DNA TGTGCCAGCAGCTTGACAGGGGACGGCACCATATATTTT. The J gene is TRBJ1-3, the V gene TRBV7-9; 8 bases agree with TRBD1. After removal of 3 bases from V and 9 bases from J, the junction contained 4 bases not matched to a gene. From germline, CDR1 is SEHNR and CDR2 FQNEAQ (reference sequence). This CDR3 spans 13 amino acids.

This sequence joins TRBV19 and TRBJ2-3; no firm D call. Germline lookup yields CDR1 LNHDA and CDR2 SQIVND (reference sequence). This CDR3 is 17 amino acids long. With 7 bases removed from V and 0 bases from J, the gap between germline ends came to 20 bases. CDR3 nucleotides: TGTGCCAGTACGGGCAGAAGATTGAAAACTAGCACAGATACGCAGTATTTT. Its protein is CASTGRRLKTSTDTQYF.

The chain joins TRBV10-3 to TRBJ1-1; TRBD1 is a possible D gene (5 bases). The ends were cut back, 4 bases at V and 4 bases at J, with 13 bases in the middle. There are 14 residues in the CDR3. In germline, CDR1 is ENHRY, CDR2 SYGVKD. CDR3 amino acids: CAISGTYSGTEAFF. In DNA, the CDR3 is TGTGCCATCAGTGGGACATACAGTGGCACTGAAGCTTTCTTT.

The chain recombines TRBV9 with TRBJ2-2; 16 bases match TRBD2. After removal of 4 bases from V and 0 bases from J, the junction contained 15 bases not matched to a gene. Germline values: CDR1 SGDLS, CDR2 YYNGEE. This CDR3 is built from 22 residues. CDR3 residues: CASSPRNNRGLAGGANTGELFF. The CDR3 DNA reads as TGTGCCAGCAGCCCTCGGAATAACAGGGGACTAGCGGGGGGGGCGAACACCGGGGAGCTGTTTTTT.

The chain is built from TRBV5-5 and TRBJ1-6; TRBD1 matches at 7 bases. CDR3 length equals 15 residues. Germline CDR1 is SGHKS and CDR2 is YYEKEE (reference sequence). V trimming: 4 bases; J trimming: 4 bases; junction bases outside the gene matches: 5. The CDR3 nucleotides read TGTGCCAGCAGCCCTCTGACAGGGTATAATTCACCCCTCCACTTT. It is translated as CASSPLTGYNSPLHF.

The genes are TRBV4-1 and TRBJ1-5; 9 bases line up with TRBD1. The germline CDR1 and CDR2 sequences are MGHRA and YSYEKL. The CDR3 contains 16 residues. The ends lost 1 base at V and 5 bases at J; junction bases unmatched: 6. Here the CDR3 DNA reads TGCGCCAGCAGCCAAGTAGGGACAGGGCTTTATCAGCCCCAGCATTTT. As protein: CASSQVGTGLYQPQHF.

The chain is built from TRBV7-3 and TRBJ2-2; 9 positions agree with TRBD1. Trimming at V came to 0 bases and at J to 3 bases, leaving 8 bases not matched to a gene. This CDR3 contains 18 residues. The V gene's germline CDR1 is SGHTA and CDR2 FQGTGA. Here the CDR3 reads CASSLTRPGQGDTGELFF. DNA of the CDR3: TGTGCCAGCAGCTTAACAAGACCGGGACAGGGCGACACCGGGGAGCTGTTTTTT.

This clone is a singleton in its sample. J is TRBJ2-2 and V is TRBV19; TRBD2 agrees at 10 bases. In germline, CDR1 is LNHDA, CDR2 SQIVND (reference sequence). J gave up 3 bases and V 5 bases, and 3 bases lay outside the gene matches. The CDR3 spans 15 residues. In nucleotides, the CDR3 is TGTGCCAGTAGTTGGGGGACTAGCGACACCGGGGAGCTGTTTTTT. Protein: CASSWGTSDTGELFF.

The chain couples TRBV2 to TRBJ2-1; 7 bases fit TRBD2. Germline-derived CDR1 and CDR2 are SNHLY and FYNNEI. The CDR3 runs to 15 residues. Trimming cost V 6 bases and J 4 bases; bases outside gene matches: 9. In DNA, the CDR3 is TGTGCCAGCAGGCCCGGACTAGGGAAATACAATGAGCAGTTCTTC. It translates to CASRPGLGKYNEQFF.

The V gene is TRBV5-1, the J gene TRBJ1-2; D not certain. Germline lookup yields CDR1 SGHRS and CDR2 YFSETQ. The V gene lost 0 bases and the J gene lost 5 bases, with 14 bases spanning the gap. The length of the CDR3 is 15 residues. CDR3 region: CASSLGLHTEYGYTF. The CDR3 region has the DNA TGCGCCAGCAGCTTGGGGCTTCACACCGAATATGGCTACACCTTC.

About this clone: A read error may produce the germline difference seen at one junction end. The chain links TRBV7-9 to TRBJ1-3; D gene unclear. The germline gives CDR1 SEHNR, CDR2 FQNEAQ (reference sequence). The CDR3 sequence is 14 residues long. DNA for the CDR3: TGTGCCAGCACCTTAGCCCGATCGGGAAACACCATATATTTT. This gives the protein CASTLARSGNTIYF. The whole variable domain, filled in from reference TRBV7-9 and TRBJ1-3, reads DTGVSQNPRHKITKRGQNVTFRCDPISEHNRLYWYRQTLGQGPEFLTYFQNEAQLEKSRLLSDRFSAERPKGSFSTLEIQRTEQGDSAMYLCASTLARSGNTIYFGEGSWLTVV.

The V and J genes are TRBV18 and TRBJ2-5, with 7 bases lining up with TRBD1. The CDR3 is 15 residues long. Germline V gene lookup returns CDR1 KGHSH and CDR2 LQKENI. V trimming: 6 bases; J trimming: 5 bases; junction bases outside the gene matches: 12. The CDR3 nucleotides are TGTGCCAGCTCCCTGACGACAGGGTCTTACGAGACCCAGTACTTC. This translates into CASSLTTGSYETQYF.

The CDR3 region is CASSQGQGGSYEQYV. CDR3 coding DNA: TGTGCCAGCAGCCAGGGACAGGGGGGATCCTACGAGCAGTACGTC. The chain employs TRBV7-3 and TRBJ2-7; 11 bases agree with TRBD1. Germline assignment: CDR1 SGHTA and CDR2 FQGTGA. The CDR3 consists of 15 residues. Trimming cost V 5 bases and J 1 base; bases outside gene matches: 4.

V gene TRBV5-4 combines with J gene TRBJ2-3, with TRBD2 matching over 8 bases. This CDR3 spans 16 amino acids. V gave up 3 bases and J gave up 2 bases; unmatched junction bases: 8. Germline loops: CDR1 SGHNT, CDR2 YYREEE (reference sequence). Written as DNA, the CDR3 is TGTGCCAGCAGCTCGAGGCAGCGGGGGCCCACAGATACGCAGTATTTT. This gives the protein CASSSRQRGPTDTQYF.

Here the CDR3 DNA reads TGTGCCAGCAGTGCCACCTATAATTCACCCCTCCACTTT. As protein: CASSATYNSPLHF. The chain carries TRBV6-4 and TRBJ1-6; D call uncertain. The CDR3 is 13 amino acids. Germline CDR1 is MRHNA and CDR2 is SNTAGT. V was trimmed by 4 bases and J by 2 bases, leaving 3 bases between them.

This clone was observed a few times. The chain employs TRBV5-1 and TRBJ1-4, with D hard to call. This CDR3 spans 14 amino acids. The V end lost 4 bases, the J end lost 8 bases, and 15 bases lay between the germline ends. The V gene's germline CDR1 is SGHRS and CDR2 YFSETQ. CDR3 DNA sequence: TGCGCCAGCAGCCCGGGCGAAATGGGGGAAAAACTGTTTTTT. Its protein is CASSPGEMGEKLFF.

V and J are TRBV19 and TRBJ2-5; 7 bases fit TRBD1. The V segment lost 6 bases and the J segment 2 bases; nucleotides outside the gene matches: 0. Germline V gene lookup returns CDR1 LNHDA and CDR2 SQIVND (reference sequence). This CDR3 spans 12 amino acids. The CDR3 nucleotides are TGTGCCAGTAGGGGACAGCAAGAGACCCAGTACTTC. Protein: CASRGQQETQYF.

The chain recombines TRBV3-1 (or the pseudogene TRBV3-2) with TRBJ1-5; no clear D gene. Per germline, CDR1 LGHDT and CDR2 YNNKEL (reference sequence). The CDR3 runs to 12 residues. V lost 5 bases and J lost 4, with 6 bases in between. The CDR3 bases are TGTGCCAGCAGCACCCGAAATCAGCCCCAGCATTTT. Translated: CASSTRNQPQHF.

V is TRBV18 and J is TRBJ2-2, with D tentatively TRBD1 or TRBD2 (6 bases each). Trimming left V 3 bases short and J 1 base short, with 9 bases between. CDR3 length: 15 residues. Germline CDR1 and CDR2: KGHSH and LQKENI. This CDR3 reads CASSPAGQNTGELFF. The CDR3 nucleotides are TGTGCCAGCTCACCGGCGGGACAGAACACCGGGGAGCTGTTTTTT. Full variable domain (missing parts from reference TRBV18 and TRBJ2-2): NAGVMQNPRHLVRRRGQEARLRCSPMKGHSHVYWYRQLPEEGLKFMVYLQKENIIDESGMPKERFSAEFPKEGPSILRIQQVVRGDSAAYFCASSPAGQNTGELFFGEGSRLTVL.